A single sample gave rise to the 28 T cell receptor beta chains below, sequenced in a study of blood T cell repertoires in COVID-19. Assay used: immunoSEQ multiplex PCR; TCRdb lists only in-frame clones, some missing. The profile shows roughly 250,000 clones, around 87% of them singletons. Sample: peripheral blood. These receptors were obtained from a man aged 55 to 69 who had recovered from COVID-19.

This chain links TRBV19 with TRBJ2-5, with a weak D call TRBD1 (5 bases). Per the germline V gene, CDR1 is LNHDA and CDR2 is SQIVND (reference sequence). Trimming cost V 4 bases and J 0 bases, with 9 bases left between them. This CDR3 is built from 14 residues. The CDR3 sequence is CASSKRTYQETQYF. Written as DNA, the CDR3 is TGTGCCAGTAGTAAAAGGACATACCAAGAGACCCAGTACTTC.

In DNA form, the CDR3 reads TGTGCCAGCAGTGAATTTGGGGGCGCGACTGAAGCTTTCTTT. Its translation: CASSEFGGATEAFF. The chain recombines TRBV25-1 with TRBJ1-1; tentative D call: TRBD1 (6 bases). The CDR3 is made up of 14 amino acids. Germline values: CDR1 MGHDK, CDR2 SYGVNS. Trimming left V 1 base short and J 5 bases short, with 11 bases between.

This sequence joins TRBV2 and TRBJ1-5; TRBD1 matches at 7 bases. Per germline, CDR1 SNHLY and CDR2 FYNNEI. This CDR3 spans 15 amino acids. The V and J ends lost 7 bases and 4 bases, in that order; junction bases with no gene match: 10. CDR3 nucleotide sequence: TGTGCCAGCAATACACAGGGGAAAGAGAATCAGCCCCAGCATTTT. Translating gives CASNTQGKENQPQHF.

The chain joins TRBV5-1 to TRBJ2-3; 12 bases line up with TRBD2. V shed 2 bases, J shed 2 bases, and the junction held 9 bases outside the gene matches. CDR1 and CDR2 from the germline V gene are SGHRS and YFSETQ. CDR3 length: 18 amino acids. CDR3 nucleotide sequence: TGCGCCAGCAGCTTTCCGGCTAGCGGGGGGGCTTCCACAGATACGCAGTATTTT. Protein: CASSFPASGGASTDTQYF.

The V and J genes are TRBV5-1 and TRBJ2-3; 7 nucleotides match TRBD2. Germline lookup yields CDR1 SGHRS and CDR2 YFSETQ. The CDR3 spans 16 residues. Trimming cost V 4 bases and J 1 base; bases outside gene matches: 9. CDR3 DNA sequence: TGCGCCAGCAGCCCGGGGGGTTTGGGGCGCACAGATACGCAGTATTTT. This translates into CASSPGGLGRTDTQYF.

The chain recombines TRBV12-5 with TRBJ1-4, with 7 bases fitting TRBD1. Per germline, CDR1 LGHNT and CDR2 FRNRAP. Trimming removed 1 base from V and 7 bases from J; junction bases left unmatched: 3. The CDR3 consists of 14 residues. CDR3 coding DNA: TGTGCTAGTGGTTTGGAGGGGGCGGGTGAAAAACTGTTTTTT. Its translation is CASGLEGAGEKLFF.

This rearrangement joins TRBV2 to TRBJ2-7; TRBD1 matches at 11 bases. Germline trimming cut 6 bases from V and 6 bases from J; bases unmatched to any gene: 1. The CDR3 spans 12 residues. CDR1 and CDR2 (germline): SNHLY, FYNNEI. The CDR3 DNA follows: TGTGCCAGCAGGGGGACAGGGGGCGAGCAGTACGTC. Translating it yields CASRGTGGEQYV.

This chain connects TRBV5-1 to TRBJ2-4, with D perhaps matching TRBD2 (5 bases). Trimming stripped 3 bases from V and 0 bases from J, with 13 bases between. Per germline, CDR1 SGHRS and CDR2 YFSETQ. CDR3 length: 16 residues. The CDR3 bases are TGCGCCAGCAGCTCATCGGGGAACTTAGCCAAAAACATTCAGTACTTC. Translated, it gives CASSSSGNLAKNIQYF.

The rearrangement uses TRBV5-4 and TRBJ2-7, with TRBD2 identical over 8 bases. V was pared by 2 bases and J by 0 bases, with 4 bases of the junction left unmatched. Germline V gene sequence: CDR1 SGHNT, CDR2 YYREEE (reference sequence). The CDR3 has 15 residues. CDR3 residues: CASSLTSGSSYEQYF. The CDR3 nucleotides read TGTGCCAGCAGCTTAACTAGCGGCAGCTCCTACGAGCAGTACTTC. Looking up the rest from reference TRBV5-4 and TRBJ2-7 gives the full variable domain: ETGVTQSPTHLIKTRGQQVTLRCSSQSGHNTVSWYQQALGQGPQFIFQYYREEENGRGNFPPRFSGLQFPNYSSELNVNALELDDSALYLCASSLTSGSSYEQYFGPGTRLTVT.

The rearrangement links TRBV9 to TRBJ1-2; no firm D call. Trimming cost V 1 base and J 6 bases, with 22 bases left between them. The germline CDR1 and CDR2 sequences are SGDLS and YYNGEE. The CDR3 runs 17 residues. Written as DNA, the CDR3 is TGTGCCAGCAGCGTAAGACTTGACGAGGTGATGAGCCATGGCTACACCTTC. It yields the protein CASSVRLDEVMSHGYTF.

This clone was observed once. This rearrangement joins TRBV21-1 to TRBJ1-5. TRBV21-1 constitutes a pseudogene. The CDR3 extends over 11 amino acids. In nucleotides, the CDR3 is TGTGCCAGCAGTGCCCCGGGACCCCAGCATTTT. This codes for CASSAPGPQHF.

The chain joins TRBV10-1 to TRBJ2-1; TRBD1 aligns across 7 bases. With 3 bases clipped from V and 9 bases from J, the junction kept 5 bases outside the gene matches. The germline V gene has CDR1 WNHNN and CDR2 SYGVQD (reference sequence). The CDR3 spans 13 residues. CDR3 amino acids: CASSDGYRGEQFF. CDR3 nucleotides: TGCGCCAGCAGTGATGGTTACAGGGGTGAGCAGTTCTTC.

The chain couples TRBV11-2 to TRBJ2-7, with 7 positions matching TRBD2. After removal of 0 bases from V and 6 bases from J, the junction contained 2 bases not matched to a gene. The CDR3 spans 13 residues. Per germline, CDR1 SGHAT and CDR2 FQNNGV. This chain's CDR3 is CASSLEGRGEQYF. The CDR3 DNA sequence: TGTGCCAGCAGCTTAGAAGGGAGGGGCGAGCAGTACTTC.

In its sample, this clone was seen once. The rearrangement joins TRBV18 to TRBJ2-3, with D unresolved. This CDR3 has 12 residues. The germline V and J ends were trimmed by 3 bases and 5 bases, with 6 bases remaining between them. Germline CDR1 KGHSH, CDR2 LQKENI. The DNA for the CDR3 is TGTGCCAGCTCACCGCTAGAAGATACGCAGTATTTT. Translated: CASSPLEDTQYF.

This sequence joins TRBV5-1 and TRBJ2-6; D unresolved. V dropped 4 bases and J dropped 0 bases, with 11 bases sitting between them. Germline values: CDR1 SGHRS, CDR2 YFSETQ. The CDR3 length is 16 residues. Here the CDR3 reads CASSGRFTSGANVLTF. The CDR3 nucleotides read TGCGCCAGCAGCGGCAGGTTTACCTCTGGGGCCAACGTCCTGACTTTC.

Notes on this clone: A read error may produce the germline difference seen at one junction end. The V call is TRBV3-1 (or the pseudogene TRBV3-2), the J call TRBJ1-4; 9 positions match TRBD1. This CDR3 is built from 15 residues. Germline CDR1 LGHDT, CDR2 YNNKEL (reference sequence). CDR3 sequence: CASRHGTGTNEKLFF. CDR3 nucleotide sequence: TGTGCCAGCCGCCACGGGACAGGGACTAATGAAAAACTGTTTTTT.

The V gene is TRBV18, the J gene TRBJ2-5, with D perhaps matching TRBD1 (5 bases). V lost 6 bases to trimming and J lost 2 bases, with 13 bases between them. The CDR3 totals 14 residues. CDR1 KGHSH and CDR2 LQKENI come from the germline V gene. The CDR3 sequence is CASSPTTAQETQYF. The DNA of the CDR3 is TGTGCCAGCTCGCCAACGACAGCACAAGAGACCCAGTACTTC.

The V call is TRBV27, the J call TRBJ1-1; D perhaps matches TRBD1 (5 bases). CDR3 length equals 15 residues. Trimming shortened V by 5 bases and J by 1 base, and 14 bases separated the two germline ends. Germline V gene sequence: CDR1 MNHEY, CDR2 SMNVEV (reference sequence). The CDR3: CASSLDSRRNTEAFF. The DNA of the CDR3 is TGTGCCAGCAGTCTCGACAGCCGCCGGAACACTGAAGCTTTCTTT.

The chain joins TRBV11-2 to TRBJ2-7; maybe TRBD1 (7 bases). The ends were cut back, 7 bases at V and 6 bases at J, with 13 bases in the middle. This CDR3 contains 12 residues. Germline V gives CDR1 SGHAT, CDR2 FQNNGV. CDR3 coding DNA: TGTGCCAGCACTCAGGGGGGCCGCGAGCAGTACGTC. It codes for CASTQGGREQYV.

This chain uses TRBV5-1 with TRBJ2-2; tentatively, D is TRBD1 (7 bases). Trimming took 3 bases from V and 8 from J, leaving 14 bases between them. The CDR3 totals 14 residues. Germline V lookup: CDR1 SGHRS, CDR2 YFSETQ. The CDR3 loop reads CASSSRGETGELFF. CDR3 coding DNA: TGCGCCAGCAGCTCCAGGGGGGAAACTGGGGAGCTGTTTTTT.

The chain uses TRBV5-1 and TRBJ1-1, with 10 bases aligning to TRBD1. This CDR3 is 15 amino acids long. Germline V gene lookup returns CDR1 SGHRS and CDR2 YFSETQ. Trimming removed 0 bases from V and 4 bases from J; junction bases left unmatched: 3. CDR3 sequence (DNA): TGCGCCAGCAGCTTGGCCCGGACAGGGGGCACTGAAGCTTTCTTT. Its translation is CASSLARTGGTEAFF. Combining the CDR3 with reference TRBV5-1 and TRBJ1-1 gives the whole variable domain KAGVTQTPRYLIKTRGQQVTLSCSPISGHRSVSWYQQTPGQGLQFLFEYFSETQRNKGNFPGRFSGRQFSNSRSEMNVSTLELGDSALYLCASSLARTGGTEAFFGQGTRLTVV.

This clone was found a few times. V is TRBV9 and J is TRBJ1-2, with a weak D call TRBD1 (5 bases). The germline gives CDR1 SGDLS, CDR2 YYNGEE. The length of the CDR3 is 16 residues. V was cut by 0 bases and J by 1 base, with 13 bases left in between. This CDR3 reads CASSVGRQTINYGYTF. The CDR3 nucleotides are TGTGCCAGCAGCGTAGGCCGACAGACCATTAACTATGGCTACACCTTC.

This sequence joins TRBV30 and TRBJ1-1; TRBD1 is a possible D gene (6 bases). Germline-derived CDR1 and CDR2 are GTSNPN and SVGIG (reference sequence). Trimming shortened V by 3 bases and J by 7 bases, and 9 bases separated the two germline ends. The CDR3 consists of 11 residues. CDR3 loop: CAWSPRGEAFF. CDR3 nucleotides: TGTGCCTGGAGCCCCAGGGGTGAAGCTTTCTTT.

The chain recombines TRBV3-1 (or the pseudogene TRBV3-2) with TRBJ2-1; no firm D call. In germline, CDR1 is LGHDT, CDR2 YNNKEL (reference sequence). The V and J ends lost 2 bases and 4 bases respectively, with 3 bases between them. The CDR3 is 12 residues long. The CDR3 nucleotides are TGTGCCAGCAGCCAACTATACAATGAGCAGTTCTTC. Amino acids: CASSQLYNEQFF.

V and J are TRBV19 and TRBJ1-4; D might be TRBD1 (5 bases). Germline lookup yields CDR1 LNHDA and CDR2 SQIVND (reference sequence). The ends were cut back, 3 bases at V and 8 bases at J, with 13 bases in the middle. This CDR3 spans 14 amino acids. The CDR3 DNA reads TGTGCCAGTAGTATCCGCAGGGCTCGGGAAAAACTGTTTTTT. Its protein product is CASSIRRAREKLFF.

This chain uses TRBV5-1 with TRBJ1-1; 7 bases are a match to TRBD1. This CDR3 comprises 14 residues. Germline CDR1 reads SGHRS; CDR2 reads YFSETQ. The V and J ends lost 4 bases and 6 bases, in that order; junction bases with no gene match: 9. The CDR3 coding sequence is TGCGCCAGCAGCCCAAACAGGGGTGCCTCTGAAGCTTTCTTT. Its protein is CASSPNRGASEAFF.

The chain employs TRBV5-1 and TRBJ2-7, with D perhaps TRBD1 (6 bases). The V gene lost 0 bases and the J gene lost 4 bases, with 8 bases spanning the gap. Germline V gene lookup returns CDR1 SGHRS and CDR2 YFSETQ. The CDR3 consists of 13 residues. The CDR3, as DNA: TGCGCCAGCAGCTTGGCCCAGGGGTACGAGCAGTACGTC. Protein: CASSLAQGYEQYV.

The table lists this clone with a few counts. V gene TRBV25-1 combines with J gene TRBJ1-1, with D hard to call. Germline V gene sequence: CDR1 MGHDK, CDR2 SYGVNS. This CDR3 is built from 14 residues. V lost 2 bases to trimming and J lost 10 bases, with 17 bases between them. The CDR3 region has the DNA TGTGCCAGCAGTGAACCCTACCGCGGGAACGGAGCTTTCTTT. Translation gives CASSEPYRGNGAFF.